This T cell receptor (beta chain) was identified during a study of blood T cell repertoires in COVID-19. Across the whole study: Acute and convalescent COVID-19 specimens originated in the United States, Italy and Spain.

Germline V gene lookup returns CDR1 SGHVS and CDR2 FNYEAQ. CDR3 size: 16 residues. V dropped 2 bases and J dropped 3 bases, with 13 bases sitting between them. As originally analysed: Amplification with reference gene primers provided the estimates of nucleated cell counts. The table came from immunoSEQ multiplex PCR; TCRdb's copy has only in-frame clones and leaves some out. That table supplies the V and J calls and clone size; D and trimming were determined from the DNA. The sample holds 50,000 to 60,000 clones, about 89% seen once. The clonotype comes from a human donor in a cohort sampled during active COVID-19. The V gene is TRBV7-6, the J gene TRBJ2-2; weak D call: TRBD2 (5 bases). Sequencing input: peripheral blood. CDR3 bases: TGTGCCAGCAGCTTATCCTCGACTACGTACACCGGGGAGCTGTTTTTT. Translation gives CASSLSSTTYTGELFF.